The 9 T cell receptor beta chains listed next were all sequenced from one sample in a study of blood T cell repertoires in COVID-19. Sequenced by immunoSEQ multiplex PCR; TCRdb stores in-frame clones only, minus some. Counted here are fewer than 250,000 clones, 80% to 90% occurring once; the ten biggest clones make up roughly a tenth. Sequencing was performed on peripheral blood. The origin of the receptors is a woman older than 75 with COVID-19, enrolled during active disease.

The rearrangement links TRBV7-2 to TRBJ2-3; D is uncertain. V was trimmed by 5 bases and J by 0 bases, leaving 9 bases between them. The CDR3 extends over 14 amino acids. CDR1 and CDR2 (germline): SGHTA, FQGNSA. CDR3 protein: CASSSLYSTDTQYF. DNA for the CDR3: TGTGCCAGCAGCAGCCTCTATAGCACAGATACGCAGTATTTT.

The CDR3 region has the DNA TGTGCCAGCAGCCAAGAGCGGGGGGCAGAAGAGACCCAGTACTTC. The encoded protein is CASSQERGAEETQYF. The chain joins TRBV4-2 to TRBJ2-5, with 8 bases lining up with TRBD2. The germline V gene encodes CDR1 LGHNA and CDR2 YNFKEQ. V shed 0 bases and J 3 bases; nucleotides not matched to a gene: 3. The CDR3 spans 15 residues.

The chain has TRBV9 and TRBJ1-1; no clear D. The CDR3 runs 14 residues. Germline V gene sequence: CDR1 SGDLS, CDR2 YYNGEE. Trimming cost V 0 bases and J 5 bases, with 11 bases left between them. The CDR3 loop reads CASSVVWGGTEAFF. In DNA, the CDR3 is TGTGCCAGCAGCGTAGTCTGGGGAGGAACTGAAGCTTTCTTT.

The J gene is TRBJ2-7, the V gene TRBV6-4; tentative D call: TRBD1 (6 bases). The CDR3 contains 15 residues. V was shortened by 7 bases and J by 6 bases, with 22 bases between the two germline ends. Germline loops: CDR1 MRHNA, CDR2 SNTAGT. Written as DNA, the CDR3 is TGTGCCAGCACCACTCAACGGGACAAAGTATGCGAGCAGTACTTC. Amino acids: CASTTQRDKVCEQYF.

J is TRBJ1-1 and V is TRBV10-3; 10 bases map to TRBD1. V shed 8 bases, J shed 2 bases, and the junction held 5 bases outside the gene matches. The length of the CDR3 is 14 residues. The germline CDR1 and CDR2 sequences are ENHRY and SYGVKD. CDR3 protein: CAIGTGALNTEAFF. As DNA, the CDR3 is TGTGCCATCGGGACAGGGGCTCTTAACACTGAAGCTTTCTTT.

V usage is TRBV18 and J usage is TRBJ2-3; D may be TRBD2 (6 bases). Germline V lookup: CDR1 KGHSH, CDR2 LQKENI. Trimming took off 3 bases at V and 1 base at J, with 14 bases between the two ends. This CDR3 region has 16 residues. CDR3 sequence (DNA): TGTGCCAGCTCACCCCCCGCGGGATGGGGCACAGATACGCAGTATTTT. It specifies CASSPPAGWGTDTQYF. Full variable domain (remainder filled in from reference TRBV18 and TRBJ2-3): NAGVMQNPRHLVRRRGQEARLRCSPMKGHSHVYWYRQLPEEGLKFMVYLQKENIIDESGMPKERFSAEFPKEGPSILRIQQVVRGDSAAYFCASSPPAGWGTDTQYFGPGTRLTVL.

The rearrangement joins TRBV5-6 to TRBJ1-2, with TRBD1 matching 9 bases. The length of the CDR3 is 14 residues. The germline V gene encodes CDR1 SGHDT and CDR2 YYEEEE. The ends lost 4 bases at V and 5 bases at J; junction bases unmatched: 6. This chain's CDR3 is CASSLTGGGYGYTF. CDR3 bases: TGTGCCAGCAGCCTTACAGGGGGCGGATATGGCTACACCTTC. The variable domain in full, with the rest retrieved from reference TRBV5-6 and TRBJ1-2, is DAGVTQSPTHLIKTRGQQVTLRCSPKSGHDTVSWYQQALGQGPQFIFQYYEEEERQRGNFPDRFSGHQFPNYSSELNVNALLLGDSALYLCASSLTGGGYGYTFGSGTRLTVV.

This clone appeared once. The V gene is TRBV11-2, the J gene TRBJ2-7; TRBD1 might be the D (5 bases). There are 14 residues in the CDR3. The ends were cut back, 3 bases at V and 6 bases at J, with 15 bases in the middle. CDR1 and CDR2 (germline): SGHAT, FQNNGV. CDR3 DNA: TGTGCCAGCAGCTTTCTGGGGCAGTACAGCGAGCAGTACTTC. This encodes CASSFLGQYSEQYF. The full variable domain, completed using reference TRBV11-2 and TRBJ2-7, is EAGVAQSPRYKIIEKRQSVAFWCNPISGHATLYWYQQILGQGPKLLIQFQNNGVVDDSQLPKDRFSAERLKGVDSTLKIQPAKLEDSAVYLCASSFLGQYSEQYFGPGTRLTVT.

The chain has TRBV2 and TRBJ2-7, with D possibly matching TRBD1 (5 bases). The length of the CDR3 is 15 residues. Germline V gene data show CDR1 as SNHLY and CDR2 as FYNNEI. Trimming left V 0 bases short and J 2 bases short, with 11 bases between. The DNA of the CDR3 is TGTGCCAGCAGTGAAGCGAATAAGGGGACCTACGAGCAGTACTTC. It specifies CASSEANKGTYEQYF.